One sample yielded the 3 T cell receptor beta chains listed below, sequenced in a study of cytomegalovirus exposure and HLA in healthy donors (dated by TCRdb to 2016 to 2017). Library construction relied on the immunoSEQ multiplex PCR assay. For the multiplex PCR, a mixture combining 60 forward primers for TCR Vbeta segments and 13 reverse primers for TCR Jbeta segments was used. TCRdb carries this immuneACCESS record with in-frame sequences only. Its versions omit some clonotypes, under half of them owing to an unresolved V gene in the studies checked, with the rest unexplained. The sample table records about 230,000 clones; approximately 85% of these occur just once. The top ten clones comprise about 0.22% of the sample. Input material: PBMCs. These receptor sequences come from a girl aged 2-10 years in good health and CMV-seronegative.

The V and J genes are TRBV4-1 and TRBJ2-1, with D unclear. The germline CDR1 and CDR2 sequences are MGHRA and YSYEKL. The CDR3 runs 12 residues. V shed 1 base and J shed 8 bases, with 6 bases lying between them. The CDR3 is CASSQVGYEQFF. For the CDR3, the DNA is TGCGCCAGCAGCCAAGTGGGCTATGAGCAGTTCTTC.

This clone was detected only a few times. The chain recombines TRBV13 with TRBJ2-7; 14 nucleotides align to TRBD2. In germline, CDR1 is PRHDT, CDR2 FYEKMQ (reference sequence). V dropped 5 bases and J dropped 9; count of bases not matched to a gene: 15. The CDR3 is made up of 17 amino acids. Here the CDR3 reads CASSRREGTSGRPVQYF. The CDR3 DNA is TGTGCCAGCAGCCGTAGAGAGGGGACTAGCGGGAGACCTGTGCAGTACTTC.

The chain combines TRBV14 with TRBJ1-4; no firm D call. This CDR3 has 17 residues. V was trimmed by 0 bases and J by 7 bases, leaving 18 bases between them. Germline loops: CDR1 SGHDN, CDR2 FVKESK. CDR3 coding DNA: TGTGCCAGCAGCCAAGATATTTTCTCCGGGAGGAGTGAAAAACTGTTTTTT. It translates to CASSQDIFSGRSEKLFF.